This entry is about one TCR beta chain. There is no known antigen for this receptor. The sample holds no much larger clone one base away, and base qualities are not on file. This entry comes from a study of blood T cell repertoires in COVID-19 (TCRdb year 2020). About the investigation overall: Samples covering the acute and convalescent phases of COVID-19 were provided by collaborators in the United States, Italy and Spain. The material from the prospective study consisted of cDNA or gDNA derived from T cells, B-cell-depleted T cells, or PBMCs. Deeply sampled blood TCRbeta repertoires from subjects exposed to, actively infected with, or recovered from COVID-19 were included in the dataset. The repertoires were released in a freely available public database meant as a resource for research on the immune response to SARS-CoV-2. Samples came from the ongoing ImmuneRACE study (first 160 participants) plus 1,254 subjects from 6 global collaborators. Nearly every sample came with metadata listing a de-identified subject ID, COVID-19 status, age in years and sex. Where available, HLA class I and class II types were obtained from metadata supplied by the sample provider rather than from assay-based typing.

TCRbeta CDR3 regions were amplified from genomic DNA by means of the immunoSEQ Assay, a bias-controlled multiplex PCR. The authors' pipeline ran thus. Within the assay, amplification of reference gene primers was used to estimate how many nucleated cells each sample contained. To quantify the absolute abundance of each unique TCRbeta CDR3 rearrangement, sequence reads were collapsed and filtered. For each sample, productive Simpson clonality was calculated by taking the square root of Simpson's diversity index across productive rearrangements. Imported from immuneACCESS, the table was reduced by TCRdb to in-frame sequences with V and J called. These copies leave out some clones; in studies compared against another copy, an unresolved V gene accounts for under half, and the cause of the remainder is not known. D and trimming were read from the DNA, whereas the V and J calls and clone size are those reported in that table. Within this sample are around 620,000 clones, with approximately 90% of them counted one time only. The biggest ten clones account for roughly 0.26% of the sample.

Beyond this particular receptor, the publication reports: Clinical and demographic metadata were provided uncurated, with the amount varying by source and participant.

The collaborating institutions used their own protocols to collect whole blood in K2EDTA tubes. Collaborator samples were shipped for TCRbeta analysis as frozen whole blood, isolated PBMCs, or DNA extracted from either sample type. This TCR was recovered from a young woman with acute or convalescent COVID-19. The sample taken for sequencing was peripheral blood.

The DNA reads as follows: TGTGCCAGCAGCGTATTACAGGGGGCAAACTATGGCTACACCTTC. This codes for CASSVLQGANYGYTF. Recombination connected TRBV5-6 to TRBJ1-2, with 9 central nucleotides matching TRBD1. Trimming leaves V shorter by 4 bases and J shorter by 2 bases, with the junction holding 6 bases beyond the gene matches. The CDR3 starts with the cysteine, ends with the phenylalanine, and has 15 residues. Only the CDR3 DNA stays, 45 bases, in frame from base 1. According to the germline V gene, CDR1 reads SGHDT and CDR2 reads YYEEEE.